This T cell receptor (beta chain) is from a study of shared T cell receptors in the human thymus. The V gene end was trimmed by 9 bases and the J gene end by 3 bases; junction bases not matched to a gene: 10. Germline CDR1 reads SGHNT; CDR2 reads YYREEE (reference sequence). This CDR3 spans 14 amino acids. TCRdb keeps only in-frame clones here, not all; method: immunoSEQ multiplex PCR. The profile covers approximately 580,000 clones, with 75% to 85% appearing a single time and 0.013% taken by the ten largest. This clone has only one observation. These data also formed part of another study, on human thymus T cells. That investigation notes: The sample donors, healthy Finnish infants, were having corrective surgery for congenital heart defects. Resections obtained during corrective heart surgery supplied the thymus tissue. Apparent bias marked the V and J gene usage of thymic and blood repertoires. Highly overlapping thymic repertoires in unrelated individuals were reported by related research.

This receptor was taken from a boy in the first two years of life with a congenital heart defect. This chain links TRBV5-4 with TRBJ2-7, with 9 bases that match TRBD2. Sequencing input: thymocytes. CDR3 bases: TGTGCCACGGAGAAGCGGGAGGAAGACTACGAGCAGTACTTC. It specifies CATEKREEDYEQYF.